The next 27 T cell receptor beta chains were all read from a single sample in a study of cytomegalovirus exposure and HLA in healthy donors. Sequencing was performed with immunoSEQ multiplex PCR; in TCRdb, only in-frame clones are kept and a portion is missing. Here the sample spans about 400,000 clones, about nine tenths being singletons. The sequencing sample was made of PBMCs. All receptors come from a woman aged 18-35 years in good health and CMV-seronegative.

V is TRBV10-1 and J is TRBJ1-2; the match to TRBD1 covers 8 bases. This CDR3 comprises 12 residues. From germline, CDR1 is WNHNN and CDR2 SYGVQD (reference sequence). The CDR3 region has the DNA TGCGGCACGAGGACAGGGTCAGGTGGCTACACCTTC. It translates to CGTRTGSGGYTF.

The J gene is TRBJ2-5, the V gene TRBV11-3, with a tentative D call TRBD1 (6 bases). Germline-derived CDR1 and CDR2 are SGHNT and YENEEA. V dropped 5 bases and J dropped 5 bases, with 15 bases sitting between them. CDR3 length: 14 residues. The CDR3 region has the DNA TGTGCCAGCAGCCCAGGGGACGTATCGGAGACCCAGTACTTC. Protein: CASSPGDVSETQYF.

V gene TRBV7-2 combines with J gene TRBJ2-1, with a possible D match to TRBD1 (6 bases). Germline values: CDR1 SGHTA, CDR2 FQGNSA. The CDR3 consists of 16 residues. V dropped 5 bases and J dropped 2 bases, with 16 bases sitting between them. In DNA form, the CDR3 reads TGTGCCAGCAGCCTGAGGGGGTCGGGACCCTACAATGAGCAGTTCTTC. Protein product: CASSLRGSGPYNEQFF.

The rearrangement links TRBV2 to TRBJ2-1; TRBD1 matches 7 bases. V lost 11 bases to trimming and J lost 7 bases; unmatched junction nucleotides: 11. Germline V gene lookup returns CDR1 SNHLY and CDR2 FYNNEI. The CDR3 is 13 residues long. The CDR3 nucleotides are TGTGCCCTTCGACAGGGTCGGTCGAATGAGCAGTTCTTC. Protein: CALRQGRSNEQFF.

This sequence joins TRBV6-1 and TRBJ2-3, with 8 positions matching TRBD1. Germline V gives CDR1 MNHNS, CDR2 SASEGT. Unmatched junction bases numbered 4, after V lost 5 bases and J lost 0 bases. The CDR3 spans 15 residues. The CDR3 region has the DNA TGTGCCAGCAGTTGGACAGGGCCAAGCACAGATACGCAGTATTTT. Protein sequence: CASSWTGPSTDTQYF.

V and J are TRBV28 and TRBJ1-1; unclear D gene. Germline lookup yields CDR1 MDHEN and CDR2 SYDVKM. With 5 bases removed from V and 5 bases from J, the gap between germline ends came to 15 bases. This CDR3 comprises 14 residues. Written as DNA, the CDR3 is TGTGCCAGCAGTACCCGACAAGTCTTTACTGAAGCTTTCTTT. Translation gives CASSTRQVFTEAFF.

As to this clone: A clone one base away is much larger, so this may be a read error. V and J are TRBV28 and TRBJ1-5, with D possibly matching TRBD1 (6 bases). Trimming cost V 5 bases and J 4 bases, with 9 bases left between them. The CDR3 is 13 amino acids. Germline V gene data show CDR1 as MDHEN and CDR2 as SYDVKM. The CDR3 bases are TGTGCCAGCAGTGAACAGGGAAATCAGCCCCAGCATTTT. This translates into CASSEQGNQPQHF.

A few counts support this clone. This chain connects TRBV4-2 to TRBJ1-6; a possible D gene is TRBD1 (5 bases). CDR1 and CDR2 from the germline V gene are LGHNA and YNFKEQ. Trimming cost V 0 bases and J 8 bases, with 11 bases left between them. The CDR3 runs to 15 residues. The CDR3 DNA reads TGTGCCAGCAGCCAAGATCGGGGGACGGATTCACCCCTCCACTTT. Translation gives CASSQDRGTDSPLHF.

The CDR3 loop reads CASRGLGTGERYGYTF. The DNA of the CDR3 is TGTGCCAGCAGAGGGTTGGGGACAGGGGAGAGGTATGGCTACACCTTC. The J gene is TRBJ1-2, the V gene TRBV27, with 10 positions matching TRBD1. The length of the CDR3 is 16 residues. The junction had 12 bases not matched to a gene; V was cut back by 6 bases and J by 5 bases. In germline, CDR1 is MNHEY, CDR2 SMNVEV (reference sequence).

The chain couples TRBV10-3 to TRBJ2-7, with a tentative D call TRBD2 (5 bases). V gave up 5 bases and J gave up 0 bases, with 11 bases separating them. This CDR3 spans 14 amino acids. The V gene's germline CDR1 is ENHRY and CDR2 SYGVKD. The CDR3 DNA sequence: TGTGCCATCAGTACCGGGGTTACCTCCTACGAGCAGTACTTC. Protein: CAISTGVTSYEQYF.

This clone has only a few counts. The rearrangement links TRBV11-3 to TRBJ2-3; TRBD2 is a possible D gene (5 bases). With 1 base removed from V and 7 bases from J, the gap between germline ends came to 12 bases. Germline V lookup: CDR1 SGHNT, CDR2 YENEEA. This CDR3 region has 14 residues. The CDR3 loop is CASSLAGIGNTQYF. The CDR3 bases are TGTGCCAGCAGCTTAGCGGGGATCGGAAATACGCAGTATTTT.

The chain uses TRBV5-1 and TRBJ1-2; 9 nucleotides match TRBD1. The trim removed 7 bases at V and 1 base at J, leaving 5 bases unmatched. Germline CDR1 is SGHRS and CDR2 is YFSETQ. This CDR3 has 14 amino acids. CDR3 sequence (DNA): TGCGCCAGCTCCAGACAGGGGGATAACTATGGCTACACCTTC. Translating gives CASSRQGDNYGYTF. Full variable domain (missing parts from reference TRBV5-1 and TRBJ1-2): KAGVTQTPRYLIKTRGQQVTLSCSPISGHRSVSWYQQTPGQGLQFLFEYFSETQRNKGNFPGRFSGRQFSNSRSEMNVSTLELGDSALYLCASSRQGDNYGYTFGSGTRLTVV.

This chain links TRBV6-5 with TRBJ2-5; 7 bases map to TRBD1. The CDR3 totals 14 residues. Germline V gives CDR1 MNHEY, CDR2 SVGAGI. J was trimmed by 5 bases and V by 5 bases; bases with no gene match: 8. CDR3 DNA: TGTGCCAGCAGTCAGGGGGACCGGGTGGAGACCCAGTACTTC. It encodes CASSQGDRVETQYF.

This clone was found once. V usage is TRBV28 and J usage is TRBJ2-7, with 8 bases that match TRBD2. CDR1 MDHEN and CDR2 SYDVKM come from the germline V gene. The trim removed 3 bases at V and 7 bases at J, leaving 8 bases unmatched. The length of the CDR3 is 14 residues. The CDR3 loop is CASSFLGLEGEQYF. For the CDR3, the DNA is TGTGCCAGCAGTTTCCTGGGACTAGAGGGTGAGCAGTACTTC.

V usage is TRBV19 and J usage is TRBJ2-3, with TRBD2 matching 8 bases. CDR1 LNHDA and CDR2 SQIVND come from the germline V gene (reference sequence). The junction had 4 bases not matched to a gene; V was cut back by 5 bases and J by 3 bases. The CDR3 loop spans 14 amino acids. The CDR3 region has the DNA TGTGCCAGTAGTGTAGTAGCGGGAACAGATACGCAGTATTTT. It codes for CASSVVAGTDTQYF.

This clone showed up just a few times. The chain joins TRBV7-9 to TRBJ2-7; 7 bases line up with TRBD1. Trimming took 5 bases from V and 5 from J; bases not matched to a gene: 9. The CDR3 spans 14 residues. Germline loops: CDR1 SEHNR, CDR2 FQNEAQ (reference sequence). CDR3 sequence: CASSPRTGLHEQYF. In DNA form, the CDR3 reads TGTGCCAGCAGCCCACGGACAGGACTCCACGAGCAGTACTTC.

This clone occurred a few times. This chain joins TRBV5-1 and TRBJ2-7; tentative D call: TRBD1 (5 bases). This CDR3 contains 14 residues. V was cut by 2 bases and J by 0 bases, with 9 bases left in between. Germline V gene sequence: CDR1 SGHRS, CDR2 YFSETQ. The DNA for the CDR3 is TGCGCCAGCAGCTTTAGGGGTTACTCCTACGAGCAGTACTTC. It is translated as CASSFRGYSYEQYF. Based on the CDR3 plus reference TRBV5-1 and TRBJ2-7, the full variable domain is KAGVTQTPRYLIKTRGQQVTLSCSPISGHRSVSWYQQTPGQGLQFLFEYFSETQRNKGNFPGRFSGRQFSNSRSEMNVSTLELGDSALYLCASSFRGYSYEQYFGPGTRLTVT.

Concerning this clone: Because the CDR3 is missing its conserved closing phenylalanine or tryptophan, this is likely a read error. It is unclear where the CDR3 begins or ends on the DNA, so no DNA is shown, and the CDR3 is as TCRdb lists it. J is TRBJ1-2 and V is TRBV2; the table's D gene call, TRBD1, was not cross checked with the DNA. A total of 12 residues make up the CDR3, ends included. Germline lookup yields CDR1 SNHLY and CDR2 FYNNEI. The CDR3 sequence: CASSPGTGPWNL.

The V gene is TRBV2, the J gene TRBJ2-7; the match to TRBD2 covers 7 bases. The CDR3 length is 14 residues. Germline V gives CDR1 SNHLY, CDR2 FYNNEI. V was pared by 3 bases and J by 4 bases, with 6 bases of the junction left unmatched. This CDR3 is CASSDGGSTYEQYF. CDR3 nucleotides: TGTGCCAGCAGTGACGGCGGGAGTACTTACGAGCAGTACTTC. Variable domain in full (rest from reference TRBV2 and TRBJ2-7): EPEVTQTPSHQVTQMGQEVILRCVPISNHLYFYWYRQILGQKVEFLVSFYNNEISEKSEIFDDQFSVERPDGSNFTLKIRSTKLEDSAMYFCASSDGGSTYEQYFGPGTRLTVT.

The gene calls are TRBV2 and TRBJ2-3; 9 positions agree with TRBD1. This CDR3 has 14 residues. Germline CDR1 and CDR2: SNHLY and FYNNEI. The J segment lost 5 bases and the V segment lost 6 bases, leaving 6 bases of the junction unmatched. In DNA form, the CDR3 reads TGTGCCAGCAGCCGGGACAGGGATGGAGATACGCAGTATTTT. Amino acid sequence: CASSRDRDGDTQYF.

Details on this clone: The sample contains more than one DNA sequence encoding this CDR3. The rearrangement uses TRBV29-1 and TRBJ2-7; TRBD1 might be the D (5 bases). CDR1 is SQVTM and CDR2 is ANQGSEA in the germline V gene. The CDR3 runs 11 residues. Trimming removed 4 bases from V and 4 bases from J, with 8 bases in between. CDR3 region: CSVVQGYEQYF. In DNA, the CDR3 is TGCAGCGTTGTTCAGGGTTACGAGCAGTACTTC.

V usage is TRBV27 and J usage is TRBJ1-2, with a tentative D call TRBD1 (6 bases). The V gene lost 4 bases and the J gene lost 3 bases, with 21 bases spanning the gap. CDR1 is MNHEY, CDR2 SMNVEV, per germline (reference sequence). The CDR3 is 17 residues long. CDR3 coding DNA: TGTGCCAGCAGTTCGAACTCCTTGGACAGATTTGACTATGGCTACACCTTC. This codes for CASSSNSLDRFDYGYTF.

This chain uses TRBV11-2 with TRBJ2-7, with a possible D match to TRBD2 (6 bases). The CDR3 extends over 14 amino acids. CDR1 and CDR2 from the germline V gene are SGHAT and FQNNGV. The V gene lost 5 bases and the J gene lost 6 bases, with 17 bases spanning the gap. The CDR3 protein is CASSPVTLGGEQYF. For the CDR3, the DNA is TGTGCCAGCAGCCCAGTGACGTTGGGGGGCGAGCAGTACTTC.

In DNA, the CDR3 is TGTGCCAGCAGCCAACCGGGTGGGGCCAAAAACATTCAGTACTTC. Encoded protein: CASSQPGGAKNIQYF. V usage is TRBV2 and J usage is TRBJ2-4, with D uncertain. This CDR3 is 15 amino acids long. The ends were cut back, 6 bases at V and 1 base at J, with 13 bases in the middle. The germline V gene has CDR1 SNHLY and CDR2 FYNNEI. Drawing the rest from reference TRBV2 and TRBJ2-4, the complete variable domain is EPEVTQTPSHQVTQMGQEVILRCVPISNHLYFYWYRQILGQKVEFLVSFYNNEISEKSEIFDDQFSVERPDGSNFTLKIRSTKLEDSAMYFCASSQPGGAKNIQYFGAGTRLSVL.

This chain connects TRBV7-9 to TRBJ2-2; D gene uncertain. Trimming took 2 bases from V and 5 from J, leaving 6 bases between them. CDR3 length: 13 residues. Germline CDR1 SEHNR, CDR2 FQNEAQ (reference sequence). The DNA of the CDR3 is TGTGCCAGCAGCTTACCCGGGACCGGGGAGCTGTTTTTT. Its protein is CASSLPGTGELFF.

The chain couples TRBV4-1 to TRBJ1-1, with 7 bases matching TRBD1. The CDR3 has 13 amino acids. V was pared by 1 base and J by 11 bases, with 7 bases of the junction left unmatched. Germline CDR1 MGHRA, CDR2 YSYEKL. The CDR3 region has the DNA TGCGCCAGCAGCCAAGGGAGGGGGCTGGGGGCTTTCTTT. Translating gives CASSQGRGLGAFF.

This sequence joins TRBV10-2 and TRBJ2-3, with D possibly TRBD1 on 6 matching bases. Between the trimmed V and J ends, which lost 3 bases and 4 bases, there was a span of 11 bases. The germline V gene has CDR1 WSHSY and CDR2 SAAADI. The CDR3 extends over 14 amino acids. The CDR3 loop is CASSEGRGPDTQYF. CDR3 coding DNA: TGCGCCAGCAGTGAAGGCAGGGGTCCAGATACGCAGTATTTT.